This T cell receptor (beta chain) appears in the sequencing data of a study of tumor-infiltrating lymphocytes in localized non-small cell lung cancer (dated by TCRdb to the early 2020s). Turning to the overall study: The cohort included patients whose samples were collected after neoadjuvant chemotherapy, as well as both smokers and never-smokers and several histologies. Each patient provided resected tumor tissue plus uninvolved lung tissue from the same patient, with the uninvolved lung tissue described as non-adjacent to the tumor. Flow cytometry, multiplex immunofluorescence, RNA-seq, exome sequencing and proteomics were applied to the same patients as TCR sequencing, which was one of several integrated assays. In total, the ICON cohort consisted of over a hundred surgical patients with localized non-small cell lung cancer who had their tumors resected. A total of approximately 50 patients were part of the paired comparison of immunoSEQ T-cell fraction between tumor and uninvolved lung. General study outcomes and caveats: Consistent with immunofluorescence CD3 counts, TCRbeta sequencing supported greater T cell infiltration in tumors than in uninvolved lung tissue. Assay coverage differed among patients according to how much tissue was available, so only a subset of the cohort had TCR sequencing. No difference in TCR-derived T-cell fraction was observed between the flow cytometry-defined immunotypes IM1 (good prognosis) and IM2 (poor prognosis). Recurrence-free survival showed no association with tumor T-cell fraction from TCR sequencing (p = 0.61). Because different assays used different pieces of the same tissue, technical variation could not be distinguished from intratumor heterogeneity.

The first patient joined ICON in 2016, and enrollment wrapped up when the last patient was enrolled in late 2018. Fresh tumor and matched uninvolved tissue for in-depth immune analyses, including TCR sequencing, were collected from a subcohort of around 80 patients. No cell sorting was done, and TCR sequencing was instead run on DNA isolated from bulk tissue. This clone was seen only a few times. Its antigen target is currently unknown. No base qualities exist here, and no much larger clone lies one base off it. TCR sequencing with the immunoSEQ assay provided the T-cell fraction in tumor and uninvolved lung tissue. As for the original processing: In the survival analysis, patients were divided into a high T-cell fraction group (upper tertile) and a low T-cell fraction group (lower two tertiles), and the two groups were compared using a log-rank test. A signed-rank test was used to test paired tumor versus uninvolved lung differences in T-cell fraction. What TCRdb holds here is the immuneACCESS table cut down to in-frame rearrangements. Part of the clones is not present; checked against another copy, under half of the missing clones reflect an unresolved V gene, and the others are unexplained. That table furnishes V, J and clone size, whereas the DNA furnished D and trimming. Present in this sample are 20,000 to 25,000 clones, under 75% of which were seen just once. The ten largest make up about 5.6% of the sample.

CDR1 and CDR2 were assigned from the germline V gene as MNHNS and SASEGT. The CDR3 runs 15 amino acids, cysteine and phenylalanine included. Here the CDR3 DNA is all that survives: 45 bases in frame from base 1. V is cut by 1 base and J by 3 bases, and the space between the germline ends is 9 bases. This clonotype was obtained from a human donor with non-small cell lung cancer. The chain employs TRBV6-1 and TRBJ1-4; the D gene cannot be resolved reliably. Sequenced: lung tumor tissue. The nucleotide sequence reads as follows: TGTGCCAGCAGTGAAGTAGTCAGGTCTAATGAAAAACTGTTTTTT. Its translation reads: CASSEVVRSNEKLFF.